The 15 T cell receptor beta chains in this list originate from one sample, sequenced in a study of cytomegalovirus exposure and HLA in healthy donors. The table came from immunoSEQ multiplex PCR; TCRdb's copy has only in-frame clones and leaves some out. The data contain approximately 110,000 clones, around 94% of them singletons. Material: PBMCs. The receptors were gathered from a woman aged 18-35 years in good health and CMV-seronegative.

This chain links TRBV29-1 with TRBJ2-5; the match to TRBD1 covers 9 bases. Germline values: CDR1 SQVTM, CDR2 ANQGSEA. The CDR3 runs to 16 residues. V shed 4 bases, J shed 4 bases, and the junction held 13 bases outside the gene matches. The CDR3 here is CSVGTAGTGLGETQYF. The CDR3 DNA reads as TGCAGCGTTGGGACTGCCGGGACAGGGCTAGGAGAGACCCAGTACTTC.

This chain uses TRBV9 with TRBJ2-3; 9 bases match TRBD2. With V trimmed by 0 bases and J by 8 bases, 13 bases remained unmatched. Germline V gives CDR1 SGDLS, CDR2 YYNGEE. This CDR3 is built from 17 residues. The CDR3 reads CASSVASGGREMGTQYF. The CDR3 nucleotides are TGTGCCAGCAGCGTAGCAAGCGGGGGGCGAGAAATGGGTACGCAGTATTTT.

The J gene is TRBJ1-4, the V gene TRBV6-6; 11 positions agree with TRBD1. Germline lookup yields CDR1 MNHNY and CDR2 SVGAGI (reference sequence). Losses at the gene ends were 5 bases for V and 6 bases for J; bases not matched to a gene: 5. The CDR3 extends over 15 amino acids. The CDR3 reads CASSAPGQGDEKLFF. The CDR3 region has the DNA TGTGCCAGCAGTGCTCCGGGACAGGGGGATGAAAAACTGTTTTTT.

CDR3 sequence (DNA): TGTGCCAGCAGTTTTGGCAGGGCCGGCAATCAGCCCCAGCATTTT. Its translation: CASSFGRAGNQPQHF. The V gene is TRBV28, the J gene TRBJ1-5; a weak D match, TRBD1 (5 bases). Germline lookup yields CDR1 MDHEN and CDR2 SYDVKM. This CDR3 is 15 amino acids long. V shed 3 bases and J shed 2 bases, with 11 bases lying between them.

J is TRBJ1-1 and V is TRBV10-3; D possibly corresponds to TRBD1 (5 bases). Per germline, CDR1 ENHRY and CDR2 SYGVKD. V was trimmed by 9 bases and J by 5 bases, leaving 13 bases between them. CDR3 length equals 12 residues. The CDR3 region has the DNA TGTGCCATTGCAGGGCGGGAGACTGAAGCTTTCTTT. Protein product: CAIAGRETEAFF.

This chain connects TRBV30 to TRBJ1-6; TRBD1 might be the D (6 bases). Trimming took 5 bases from V and 7 from J, leaving 15 bases between them. The CDR3 consists of 14 residues. Germline V gene data show CDR1 as GTSNPN and CDR2 as SVGIG (reference sequence). The CDR3 DNA follows: TGTGCCTGGGACAACAGGGCTCGAAATTCACCCCTCCACTTT. Encoded protein: CAWDNRARNSPLHF.

This clone was seen a handful of times. This chain links TRBV2 with TRBJ1-2; D may be TRBD1 (5 bases). This CDR3 is 12 amino acids long. The germline gives CDR1 SNHLY, CDR2 FYNNEI. V was shortened by 6 bases and J by 6 bases, with 11 bases between the two germline ends. The CDR3 is CASSPDTDGYTF. The CDR3 nucleotides are TGTGCCAGCAGCCCGGACACGGATGGCTACACCTTC.

J is TRBJ2-3 and V is TRBV28; 9 nucleotides match TRBD2. The length of the CDR3 is 17 residues. In germline, CDR1 is MDHEN, CDR2 SYDVKM. Trimming cost V 4 bases and J 6 bases; bases outside gene matches: 14. The CDR3 DNA reads TGTGCCAGCAGTTCGTCATCAGCGGGGGGAGGATCCGATACGCAGTATTTT. Protein sequence: CASSSSSAGGGSDTQYF.

The chain employs TRBV12-2 and TRBJ1-1. TRBV12-2 is a listed pseudogene. This CDR3 region has 15 residues. CDR3 bases: TGTGCAAGTCGCTTAGAGGAGGGGTTGAACACTGAAGCTTTCTTT. Protein: CASRLEEGLNTEAFF.

The chain recombines TRBV2 with TRBJ2-7, with 11 bases lining up with TRBD1. This CDR3 contains 15 residues. The V gene end was trimmed by 6 bases and the J gene end by 3 bases; junction bases not matched to a gene: 7. CDR1 is SNHLY and CDR2 is FYNNEI in the germline V gene. CDR3 sequence: CASRAGTGGVYEQYF. The CDR3 DNA follows: TGTGCCAGCAGAGCCGGGACAGGGGGTGTCTACGAGCAGTACTTC.

The chain employs TRBV2 and TRBJ2-7, with no clear D. V gave up 4 bases and J gave up 4 bases, with 8 bases separating them. Germline assignment: CDR1 SNHLY and CDR2 FYNNEI. This CDR3 contains 12 residues. CDR3 DNA: TGTGCCAGCAGTGGACTTCGTTACGAGCAGTACTTC. Residues: CASSGLRYEQYF.

The rearrangement joins TRBV30 to TRBJ2-7; no clear D. The germline V gene has CDR1 GTSNPN and CDR2 SVGIG (reference sequence). The CDR3 consists of 11 residues. V shed 2 bases and J shed 2 bases, with 4 bases lying between them. The CDR3 sequence is CAWSFAYEQYF. CDR3 coding DNA: TGTGCCTGGAGTTTCGCCTACGAGCAGTACTTC.

This chain uses TRBV2 with TRBJ1-5, with 7 bases identical to TRBD1. This CDR3 is 14 amino acids long. J gave up 6 bases and V 6 bases, and 8 bases lay outside the gene matches. CDR1 is SNHLY, CDR2 FYNNEI, per germline. As DNA, the CDR3 is TGTGCCAGCAGGGATACAGGGGTCGGTCAGCCCCAGCATTTT. This gives the protein CASRDTGVGQPQHF.

The chain couples TRBV6-5 to TRBJ2-7, with 7 bases identical to TRBD1. Germline values: CDR1 MNHEY, CDR2 SVGAGI. This CDR3 contains 14 residues. J gave up 2 bases and V 1 base, and 2 bases lay outside the gene matches. This chain's CDR3 is CASSYLGQTYEQYF. As DNA, the CDR3 is TGTGCCAGCAGTTACTTGGGACAGACCTACGAGCAGTACTTC.

About this clone: An end of the junction differs from the germline gene, which may be a read error. This chain joins TRBV29-1 and TRBJ1-5, with 10 nucleotides matching TRBD1. Germline loops: CDR1 SQVTM, CDR2 ANQGSEA. This CDR3 has 17 residues. CDR3 amino acids: CSVAGQGISGGNRPQHF. The DNA for the CDR3 is TGCAGCGTTGCGGGACAGGGGATCTCTGGGGGCAATCGGCCCCAGCATTTT.